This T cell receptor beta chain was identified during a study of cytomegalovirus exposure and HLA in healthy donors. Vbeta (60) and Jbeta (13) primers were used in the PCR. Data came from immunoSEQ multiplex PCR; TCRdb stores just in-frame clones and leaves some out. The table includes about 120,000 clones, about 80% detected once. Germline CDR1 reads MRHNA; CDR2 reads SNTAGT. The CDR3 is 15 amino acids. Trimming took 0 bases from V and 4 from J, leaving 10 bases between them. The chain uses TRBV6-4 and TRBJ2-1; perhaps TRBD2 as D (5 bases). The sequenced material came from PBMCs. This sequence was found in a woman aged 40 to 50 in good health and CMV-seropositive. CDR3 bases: TGTGCCAGCAGTGACTCGAAACGGGGTTACAATGAGCAGTTCTTC. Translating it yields CASSDSKRGYNEQFF.